This TCR beta chain was sequenced during a study of blood T cell repertoires in COVID-19. About the study: The United States, Italy and Spain provided the acute and convalescent COVID-19 samples. Sample material is recorded as cDNA or gDNA derived from T cells, B-cell-depleted T cells, or PBMCs.

The CDR3 has 15 amino acids. V was pared by 9 bases and J by 2 bases, with 12 bases of the junction left unmatched. Looked up from germline, CDR1 is LNHDA and CDR2 is SQIVND (reference sequence). Per the original methods: Nucleated cell number was recorded as an estimate derived from reference gene primer amplification. Sequenced by immunoSEQ multiplex PCR; TCRdb stores in-frame clones only, minus some. V, J and clone size are taken as reported in that table, and D and trimming were inferred from the DNA itself. The table records tens of thousands of clones, over 80% of them present only once. The sequenced sample consisted of peripheral blood. The origin of this receptor is a woman in her seventies with active or convalescent COVID-19. This chain connects TRBV19 to TRBJ1-1, with TRBD1 matching 7 bases. This chain's CDR3 is CASCTGAIINTEAFF. The CDR3 DNA sequence: TGTGCCAGCTGTACAGGGGCGATAATTAACACTGAAGCTTTCTTT.